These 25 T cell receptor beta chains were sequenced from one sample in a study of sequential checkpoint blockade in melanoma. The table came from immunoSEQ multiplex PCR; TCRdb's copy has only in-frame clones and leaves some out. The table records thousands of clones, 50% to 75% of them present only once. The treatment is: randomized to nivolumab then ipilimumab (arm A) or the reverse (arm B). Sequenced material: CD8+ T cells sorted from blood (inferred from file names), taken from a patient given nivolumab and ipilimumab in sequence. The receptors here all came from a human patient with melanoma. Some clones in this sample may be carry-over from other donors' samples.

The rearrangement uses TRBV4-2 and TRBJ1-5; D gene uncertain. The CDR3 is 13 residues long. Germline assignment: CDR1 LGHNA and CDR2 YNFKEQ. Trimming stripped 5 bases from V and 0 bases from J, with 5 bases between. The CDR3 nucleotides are TGTGCCAGCAGCTCAGATAGCAATCAGCCCCAGCATTTT. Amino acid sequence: CASSSDSNQPQHF.

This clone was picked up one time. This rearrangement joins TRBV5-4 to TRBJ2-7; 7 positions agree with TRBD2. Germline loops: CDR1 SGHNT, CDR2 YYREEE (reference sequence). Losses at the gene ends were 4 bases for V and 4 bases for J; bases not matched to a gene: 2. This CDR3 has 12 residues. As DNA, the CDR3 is TGTGCCAGCAGCGACGGGAGGTACGAGCAGTACTTC. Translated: CASSDGRYEQYF.

CDR3 bases: TGTGCCAGCAGTTTATACAGGGGAGCCTACGAGCAGTACTTC. This gives the protein CASSLYRGAYEQYF. The chain uses TRBV27 and TRBJ2-7; 7 nucleotides agree with TRBD1. CDR1 and CDR2 from the germline V gene are MNHEY and SMNVEV (reference sequence). The CDR3 covers 14 residues. V shed 1 base and J 2 bases; nucleotides not matched to a gene: 2.

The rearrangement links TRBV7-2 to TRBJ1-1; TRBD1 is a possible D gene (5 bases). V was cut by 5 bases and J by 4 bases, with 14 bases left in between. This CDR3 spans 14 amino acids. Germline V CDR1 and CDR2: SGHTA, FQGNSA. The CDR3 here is CASSLGHIGTEAFF. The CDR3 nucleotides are TGTGCCAGCAGCCTCGGACATATCGGCACTGAAGCTTTCTTT.

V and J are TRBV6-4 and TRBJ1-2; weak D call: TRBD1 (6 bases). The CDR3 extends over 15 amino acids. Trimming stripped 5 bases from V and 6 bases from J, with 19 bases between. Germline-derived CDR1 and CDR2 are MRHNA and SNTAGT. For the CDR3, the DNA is TGTGCCAGCAGTCCCCAAACCGGGACAATCCATGGCTACACCTTC. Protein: CASSPQTGTIHGYTF.

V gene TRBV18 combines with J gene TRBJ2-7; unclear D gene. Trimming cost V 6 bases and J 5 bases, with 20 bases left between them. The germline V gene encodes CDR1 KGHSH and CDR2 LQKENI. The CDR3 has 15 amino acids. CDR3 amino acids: CASSPSGAQLHEQYF. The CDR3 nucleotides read TGTGCCAGCTCTCCCTCAGGTGCGCAGTTGCACGAGCAGTACTTC.

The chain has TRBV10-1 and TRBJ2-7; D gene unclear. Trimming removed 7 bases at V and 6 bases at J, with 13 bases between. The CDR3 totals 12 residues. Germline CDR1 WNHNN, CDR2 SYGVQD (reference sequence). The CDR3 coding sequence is TGCGCCAGCACCCTCGACGGAGCCGAGCAGTACTTC. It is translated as CASTLDGAEQYF.

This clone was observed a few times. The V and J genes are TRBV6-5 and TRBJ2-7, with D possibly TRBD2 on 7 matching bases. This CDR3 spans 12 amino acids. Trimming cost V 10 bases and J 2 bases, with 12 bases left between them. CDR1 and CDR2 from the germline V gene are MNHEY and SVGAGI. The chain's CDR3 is CATTGGPYEQYF. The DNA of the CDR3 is TGTGCCACCACCGGGGGGCCCTACGAGCAGTACTTC.

CDR3 DNA sequence: TGTGCCAGCAGCTCCTGGACAGCTCTCGAGCAGTACTTC. It translates to CASSSWTALEQYF. The J gene is TRBJ2-7, the V gene TRBV7-9, with D tentatively TRBD1 (6 bases). The CDR3 has 13 amino acids. The V gene's germline CDR1 is SEHNR and CDR2 FQNEAQ (reference sequence). Trimming left V 4 bases short and J 6 bases short, with 13 bases between.

CDR3 sequence: CASSLGTGNQPQHF. The CDR3 nucleotides read TGTGCCAGCAGTTTAGGGACAGGCAATCAGCCCCAGCATTTT. The rearrangement links TRBV28 to TRBJ1-5, with 7 positions matching TRBD1. J lost 2 bases, V lost 2 bases, and 0 bases had no gene match. Germline lookup yields CDR1 MDHEN and CDR2 SYDVKM. CDR3 length: 14 amino acids. The whole variable domain, remainder taken from reference TRBV28 and TRBJ1-5, is DVKVTQSSRYLVKRTGEKVFLECVQDMDHENMFWYRQDPGLGLRLIYFSYDVKMKEKGDIPEGYSVSREKKERFSLILESASTNQTSMYLCASSLGTGNQPQHFGDGTRLSIL.

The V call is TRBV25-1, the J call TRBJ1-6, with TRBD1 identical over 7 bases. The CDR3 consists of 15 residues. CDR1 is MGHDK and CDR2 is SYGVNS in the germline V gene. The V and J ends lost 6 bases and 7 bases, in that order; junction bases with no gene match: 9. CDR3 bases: TGTGCCAGCAGCCTGACGACAGGGAAGAATTCACCCCTCCACTTT. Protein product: CASSLTTGKNSPLHF. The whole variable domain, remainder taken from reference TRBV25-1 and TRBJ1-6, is EADIYQTPRYLVIGTGKKITLECSQTMGHDKMYWYQQDPGMELHLIHYSYGVNSTEKGDLSSESTVSRIRTEHFPLTLESARPSHTSQYLCASSLTTGKNSPLHFGNGTRLTVT.

CDR3 coding DNA: TGTGCCAGCAGCTTAAGGGGTCAGGGTCAAGGAAACACCATATATTTT. Encoded protein: CASSLRGQGQGNTIYF. The chain employs TRBV7-6 and TRBJ1-3, with a tentative D call TRBD1 (5 bases). V was pared by 2 bases and J by 4 bases, with 15 bases between. Germline V gene data show CDR1 as SGHVS and CDR2 as FNYEAQ. The CDR3 loop spans 16 amino acids.

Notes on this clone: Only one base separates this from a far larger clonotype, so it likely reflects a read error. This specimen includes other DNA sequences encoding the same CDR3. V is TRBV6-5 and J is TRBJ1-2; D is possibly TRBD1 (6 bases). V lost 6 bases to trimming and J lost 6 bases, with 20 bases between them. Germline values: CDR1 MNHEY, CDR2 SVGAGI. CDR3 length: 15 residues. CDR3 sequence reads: CASSPQTGTIHGYTF. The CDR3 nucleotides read TGTGCCAGCAGCCCCCAAACCGGGACAATCCATGGCTACACCTTC.

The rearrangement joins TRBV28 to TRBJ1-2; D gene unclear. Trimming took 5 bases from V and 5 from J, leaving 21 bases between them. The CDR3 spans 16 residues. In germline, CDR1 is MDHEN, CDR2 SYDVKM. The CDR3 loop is CASSPGLEMGFYGYTF. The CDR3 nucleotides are TGTGCCAGCAGTCCCGGACTGGAAATGGGCTTTTATGGCTACACCTTC.

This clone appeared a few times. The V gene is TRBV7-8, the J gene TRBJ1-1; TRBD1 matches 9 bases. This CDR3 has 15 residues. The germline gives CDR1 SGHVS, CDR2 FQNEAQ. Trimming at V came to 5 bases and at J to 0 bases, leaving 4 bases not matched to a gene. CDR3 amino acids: CASSLGTGMNTEAFF. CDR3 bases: TGTGCCAGCAGCCTCGGGACAGGGATGAACACTGAAGCTTTCTTT.

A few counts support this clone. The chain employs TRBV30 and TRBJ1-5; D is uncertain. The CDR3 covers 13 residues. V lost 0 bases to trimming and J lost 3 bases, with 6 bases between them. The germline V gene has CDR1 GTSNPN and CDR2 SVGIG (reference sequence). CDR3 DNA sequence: TGTGCCTGGAGTGTAGACAACAATCAGCCCCAGCATTTT. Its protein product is CAWSVDNNQPQHF.

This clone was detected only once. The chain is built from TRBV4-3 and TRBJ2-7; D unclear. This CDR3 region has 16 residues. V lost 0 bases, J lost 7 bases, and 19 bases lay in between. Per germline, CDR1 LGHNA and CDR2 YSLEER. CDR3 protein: CASSQDPGLLGAEQYF. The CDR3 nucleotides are TGCGCCAGCAGCCAAGATCCAGGCCTCCTGGGTGCTGAGCAGTACTTC.

The CDR3 nucleotides read TGTGCCAGTAGGTCAATACCAGGACAGGGGGTACCAAAGTATGGCTACACCTTC. Protein sequence: CASRSIPGQGVPKYGYTF. The genes are TRBV19 and TRBJ1-2; 10 positions agree with TRBD1. Germline V gene sequence: CDR1 LNHDA, CDR2 SQIVND (reference sequence). The CDR3 has 18 amino acids. J was trimmed by 5 bases and V by 6 bases; bases with no gene match: 18.

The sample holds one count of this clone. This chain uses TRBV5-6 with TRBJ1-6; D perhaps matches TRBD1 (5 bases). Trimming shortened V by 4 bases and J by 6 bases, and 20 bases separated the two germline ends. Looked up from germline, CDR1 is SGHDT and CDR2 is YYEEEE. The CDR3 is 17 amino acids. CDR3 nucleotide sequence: TGTGCCAGCAGCCTCCCGGTTTTCAGGGAGGGTAATTCACCCCTCCACTTT. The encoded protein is CASSLPVFREGNSPLHF.

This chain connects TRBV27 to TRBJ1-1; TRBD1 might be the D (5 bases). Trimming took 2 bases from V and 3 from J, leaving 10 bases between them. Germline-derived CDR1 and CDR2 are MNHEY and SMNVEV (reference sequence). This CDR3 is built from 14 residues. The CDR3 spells CASSLGQGDTEAFF. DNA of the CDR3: TGTGCCAGCAGTTTAGGGCAGGGCGACACTGAAGCTTTCTTT.

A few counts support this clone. The CDR3 DNA sequence: TGCGCCAGCAGCCAGAGACAGGGGACCGTCGGTTCACCCCTCCACTTT. It is translated as CASSQRQGTVGSPLHF. This sequence joins TRBV4-3 and TRBJ1-6, with 8 bases matching TRBD1. The V gene end was trimmed by 3 bases and the J gene end by 9 bases; junction bases not matched to a gene: 10. The germline CDR1 and CDR2 sequences are LGHNA and YSLEER. The CDR3 runs to 16 residues.

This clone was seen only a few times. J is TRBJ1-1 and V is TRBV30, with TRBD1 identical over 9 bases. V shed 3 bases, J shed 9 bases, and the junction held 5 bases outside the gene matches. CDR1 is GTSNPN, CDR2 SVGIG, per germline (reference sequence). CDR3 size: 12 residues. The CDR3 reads CAWSAGTGKAFF. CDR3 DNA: TGTGCCTGGAGCGCCGGGACAGGGAAAGCTTTCTTT.

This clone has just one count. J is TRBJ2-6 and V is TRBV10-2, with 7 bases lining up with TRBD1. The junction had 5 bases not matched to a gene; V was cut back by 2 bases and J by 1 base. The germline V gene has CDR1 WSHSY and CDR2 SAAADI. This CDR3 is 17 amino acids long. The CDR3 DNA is TGCGCCAGCAGTGAGGACAGGGAGTTTTCTGGGGCCAACGTCCTGACTTTC. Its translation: CASSEDREFSGANVLTF.

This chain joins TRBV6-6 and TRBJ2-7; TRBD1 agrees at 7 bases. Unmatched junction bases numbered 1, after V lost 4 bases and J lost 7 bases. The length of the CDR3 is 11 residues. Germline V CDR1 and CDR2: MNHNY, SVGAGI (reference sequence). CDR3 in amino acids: CASSSGGEQYF. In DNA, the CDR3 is TGTGCCAGCAGTTCAGGGGGAGAGCAGTACTTC.

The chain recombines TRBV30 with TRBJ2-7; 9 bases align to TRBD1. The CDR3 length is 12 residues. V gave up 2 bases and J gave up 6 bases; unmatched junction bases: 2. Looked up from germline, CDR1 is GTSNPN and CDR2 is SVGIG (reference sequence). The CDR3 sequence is CAWSWTGAEQYF. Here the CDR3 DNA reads TGTGCCTGGAGTTGGACAGGGGCCGAGCAGTACTTC. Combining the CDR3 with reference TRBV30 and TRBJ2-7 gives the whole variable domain SQTIHQWPATLVQPVGSPLSLECTVEGTSNPNLYWYRQAAGRGLQLLFYSVGIGQISSEVPQNLSASRPQDRQFILSSKKLLLSDSGFYLCAWSWTGAEQYFGPGTRLTVT.